A single T cell receptor beta chain is shown here with its context. This sample stems from a study of blood T cell repertoires in COVID-19. About the research overall: Specimens from acute and convalescent COVID-19 originated in the United States, Italy and Spain. Sources were T cells, B-cell-depleted T cells, or PBMCs; the material itself was cDNA or gDNA.

Germline lookup yields CDR1 SEHNR and CDR2 FQNEAQ (reference sequence). CDR3 length: 14 residues. V lost 6 bases, J lost 5 bases, and 14 bases lay in between. The data were produced by immunoSEQ multiplex PCR, yet TCRdb's version contains in-frame clones alone and is incomplete. The sample shows a few hundred thousand clones, roughly 90% of them seen only once. The participants were between roughly 18 and 90 years old and came from under 25 US areas. Donors in Cohort 3 counted as recovered after two negative PCRs, clearance, or symptom resolution. The rearrangement joins TRBV7-9 to TRBJ1-5; maybe TRBD1 (5 bases). This TCR came from a woman in her 30s who had recovered from COVID-19. Sample: PBMCs or T cells enriched from blood (not recorded which). The CDR3 region has the DNA TGTGCCAGCAGTCGGGGAGGGGAATATCAGCCCCAGCATTTT. Encoded protein: CASSRGGEYQPQHF.